This T cell receptor beta chain came from a study of T cells after posttransplantation cyclophosphamide. Assay used: immunoSEQ multiplex PCR; TCRdb lists only in-frame clones, some missing. The record shows about 44,000 clones for this sample, with no singletons present. This clone was counted many times. This CDR3 has 13 residues. V was pared by 4 bases and J by 5 bases, with 9 bases between. CDR1 is MNHNS, CDR2 SASEGT, per germline. The chain recombines TRBV6-1 with TRBJ2-1, with D possibly TRBD1 on 5 matching bases. The sample consisted of PBMCs. This TCR was sampled from a man aged 35 to 55 in good health, CMV-negative, and a related stem cell transplant donor. The CDR3 is CASSATDDNEQFF. CDR3 nucleotide sequence: TGTGCCAGCAGTGCGACAGATGACAATGAGCAGTTCTTC.